This is a list of T cell receptor beta chains from one sample in a study of PD-L1 blockade in urothelial cancer. Using immunoSEQ multiplex PCR, the repertoire was profiled, and TCRdb retains in-frame clones only, with some absent. The sample consists of 44,000 or so clones, around 89% of them appearing once. The sample in question was PBMCs, obtained around atezolizumab (anti-PD-L1) treatment. The receptors shown here come from an elderly man with urothelial cancer. The CDR3 runs from the conserved cysteine through the conserved F or W. Each record gives: J gene, D gene, clone size, V gene, CDR3 DNA, CDR3 protein. D genes are given only for firm matches. Where a row states a size, it is once, few, many or the class of an expanded clone; other rows omit it.

TRBJ2-1	TRBD1	.	TRBV5-1	TGCGCCAGCAGCCGTTGGACAGGCCACAATGAGCAGTTCTTC	CASSRWTGHNEQFF
TRBJ1-1	TRBD1	.	TRBV25-1	TGTGCCAGCTGGGACAGGGCCTCCACTGAAGCTTTCTTT	CASWDRASTEAFF
TRBJ2-2	TRBD2	.	TRBV2	TGTGCCAGCAGTGGGACTAGCGGGAACACCGGGGAGCTGTTTTTT	CASSGTSGNTGELFF
TRBJ1-1	.	.	TRBV28	TGTGCCAGCAGCCAGGGAGGGACCTCTGAAGCTTTCTTT	CASSQGGTSEAFF
TRBJ2-7	.	.	TRBV6-5	TGTGCCAGCAGTTACTCTAGAGGGACCTACGAGCAGTACTTC	CASSYSRGTYEQYF
TRBJ2-1	TRBD1	.	TRBV2	TGTGCCATCCGACAGGGGGCCGAGAATGAGCAGTTCTTC	CAIRQGAENEQFF
TRBJ1-5	.	few	TRBV25-1	TGTGCCAGCAGTGCCAGTAATCAGCCCCAGCATTTT	CASSASNQPQHF
TRBJ2-5	.	.	TRBV5-1	TGCGCCAGCAGACGGATAGGGGCAGGGGCAGAGACCCAGTACTTC	CASRRIGAGAETQYF
TRBJ2-2	TRBD1	.	TRBV5-1	TGCGCCAGCAGCTTGGCCATGGGACAGGGGTCTACCGGGGAGCTGTTTTTT	CASSLAMGQGSTGELFF
TRBJ2-7	TRBD1	.	TRBV2	TGTGCCAGCACCGGTCAAGCCCTGGGACAGGGGGTACAGTACTTC	CASTGQALGQGVQYF
TRBJ2-3	.	.	TRBV5-4	TGTGCCAGCAGCTTGGCGGGACTCCCTAGCACAGATACGCAGTATTTT	CASSLAGLPSTDTQYF
TRBJ2-1	TRBD2	.	TRBV7-9	TGTGCCAGCAGCTCCGGCGGCGGGAGTAGTCCCAATGAGCAGTTCTTC	CASSSGGGSSPNEQFF
TRBJ2-5	.	once	TRBV27	TGTGCCAGCCCTATCCCTACGGGCGGGCGGGATGGGGAGACCCAGTACTTC	CASPIPTGGRDGETQYF
TRBJ2-2	TRBD2	.	TRBV5-1	TGCGCCACCAGCTTGATTAGCGGGAGCTCGCGGGAGCTGTTTTTT	CATSLISGSSRELFF
TRBJ1-5	.	.	TRBV6-6	TGTGCCAGCAGTTACCTCCAGGGGTTAGGGAATCAGCCCCAGCATTTT	CASSYLQGLGNQPQHF
TRBJ1-2	TRBD1	.	TRBV5-4	TGTGCCAGCAGCGTGCCGGGACAGGGGGCGCTGAGCTATGGCTACACCTTC	CASSVPGQGALSYGYTF
TRBJ2-2	TRBD2	.	TRBV30	TGTGCCTGGAGTAGTTTTGGAGCGGGGGGGGAGCTGTTTTTT	CAWSSFGAGGELFF
TRBJ1-1	.	.	TRBV14	TGTGCCAGCAGCCCAAATCTATTTTTCGCGGGTGGTGAAGCTTTCTTT	CASSPNLFFAGGEAFF
TRBJ2-7	TRBD2	few	TRBV6-5	TGTGCCAGCAGACCATTAGCGGGTACCCACGAGCAGTACTTC	CASRPLAGTHEQYF
TRBJ1-2	.	.	TRBV4-1	TGCGCCAGCAGCCAACCCGGCTATGGCTACACCTTC	CASSQPGYGYTF
TRBJ2-7	.	.	TRBV7-2	TGTGCCAGCAGCCCGGGGAATTTCTACGAGCAGTACTTC	CASSPGNFYEQYF
TRBJ2-3	.	.	TRBV15	TGTGCCACCATGGCGGGGCTACCGGGACTGTCAGATACGCAGTATTTT	CATMAGLPGLSDTQYF
TRBJ1-2	.	.	TRBV30	TGTGCCTGGATAGGGGCCCATGGCTACACCTTC	CAWIGAHGYTF
TRBJ2-5	.	.	TRBV5-1	TGCGCCAGCAGCTTGGAGCTGCAAGAGACCCAGTACTTC	CASSLELQETQYF
TRBJ1-5	.	.	TRBV11-2	TGTGCCAGCAGCCCAACAGGGTTGGGAAATCAGCCCCAGCATTTT	CASSPTGLGNQPQHF
TRBJ2-2	.	.	TRBV14	TGTGCCAGCAGCCAGGCGCGGGCTCTCGGGGAGCTGTTTTTT	CASSQARALGELFF
TRBJ1-1	.	.	TRBV6-6	TGTGCCAGCTTCGGGGAGGGGCTCACTGAAGCTTTCTTT	CASFGEGLTEAFF
TRBJ2-2	TRBD2	.	TRBV7-6	TGTGCCAGCAGCTTACGCCATCGGACTAGCGGGAAGTTTGGCACCGGGGAGCTGTTTTTT	CASSLRHRTSGKFGTGELFF
TRBJ1-5	.	.	TRBV4-2	TGTGCCAGCAGCCCCATGGGAGGGCCGGAGCAGCCCCAGCATTTT	CASSPMGGPEQPQHF
TRBJ2-2	TRBD1	.	TRBV5-1	TGCGCCAGCAGCTTGGACGCACAGGGGGTCGCCGGGGAGCTGTTTTTT	CASSLDAQGVAGELFF
TRBJ1-4	TRBD1	.	TRBV5-1	TGCGCCAGCAGCCACGGGCAGGGGGCTGCAACTAATGAAAAACTGTTTTTT	CASSHGQGAATNEKLFF
TRBJ1-2	TRBD1	.	TRBV2	TGTGCCAGCAGTGAGATGGGACAGGGCGGTGGCTACACCTTC	CASSEMGQGGGYTF
TRBJ2-1	TRBD2	.	TRBV9	TGTGCCAGCAGCGTAGCGGGGGGGAGGGCCTCGAATGAGCAGTTCTTC	CASSVAGGRASNEQFF
TRBJ1-5	.	.	TRBV28	TGTGCCAGTCGTCGGGGGGCCCCTTCAAATCAGCCCCAGCATTTT	CASRRGAPSNQPQHF
TRBJ2-1	TRBD1	.	TRBV15	TGTGCCACCAGCGGCTGGACAGGGGGCCGTGGTGAGCAGTTCTTC	CATSGWTGGRGEQFF
TRBJ1-1	TRBD1	.	TRBV6-6	TGTGCCAGCTTATGGACAGGGCGGGACACTGAAGCTTTCTTT	CASLWTGRDTEAFF
TRBJ2-7	.	.	TRBV7-6	TGTGCCAGCAGCCCGCAGGGCAACCCAGCCTACGAGCAGTACTTC	CASSPQGNPAYEQYF
TRBJ2-1	.	.	TRBV2	TGTGCCAGCAGTGACGGTAGGAGTGAGCAGTTCTTC	CASSDGRSEQFF
TRBJ1-4	TRBD1	few	TRBV9	TGTGCCAGCAGCGTTGGACAGGGGCGGGCGGAACTGTTTTTT	CASSVGQGRAELFF
TRBJ2-1	.	.	TRBV27	TGTGCCAGCAGTTTTGAGACGAGAGGGAACAATGAGCAGTTCTTC	CASSFETRGNNEQFF
TRBJ1-1	TRBD1	.	TRBV18	TGTGCCAGCTCTATCGGGACAGTCACTGAAGCTTTCTTT	CASSIGTVTEAFF